Sequencing of this T cell receptor beta chain was carried out in a study of cytomegalovirus exposure and HLA in healthy donors. Generated by immunoSEQ multiplex PCR, the TCRdb table keeps only in-frame clones and is missing some. The data hold around 250,000 clones, with 85% to 90% observed a single time. Germline V CDR1 and CDR2: SGHTS, YDEGEE. The length of the CDR3 is 13 residues. The trim removed 5 bases at V and 4 bases at J, leaving 5 bases unmatched. The specimen was PBMCs. This chain connects TRBV5-8 to TRBJ1-2; 7 nucleotides match TRBD1. This clonotype originated in a young woman in good health and CMV-seronegative. CDR3 sequence reads: CASRYRGLYGYTF. As DNA, the CDR3 is TGTGCCAGCAGATACAGGGGTCTCTATGGCTACACCTTC.